The rows below give T cell receptor beta chains drawn from one sample of a study of neurological immune-mediated disorders. A single record per CDR3 protein comes from TCRdb applying MiXCR to the 5' RACE reads. The sample shows around 83,000 distinct CDR3 sequences, 14% of them seen only once. The sequencing input was PBMCs. The receptor set was obtained from a woman aged 50 to 60 in good health. CDR3s include the opening cysteine and the closing phenylalanine or tryptophan. D genes are given only for firm matches. A row's size may be missing; if present it is once, few, many or a size class.

D gene	J gene	V gene	CDR3 length	clone size	CDR3 DNA	CDR3 protein
-	TRBJ1-4	TRBV5-1	13	many	TGCGCCAGTAAACAGGGAATTCATGAAAAACTGTTTTTT	CASKQGIHEKLFF
TRBD1	TRBJ1-5	TRBV20-1	16	many	TGCAGTGCTAGTACTCGACAGGGGATAACGGGACAGCCCCAGCATTTT	CSASTRQGITGQPQHF
-	TRBJ1-2	TRBV5-6	13	many	TGTGCCAGCGGAAAACGACGGCTTTATGGCTACACCTTC	CASGKRRLYGYTF
TRBD1	TRBJ1-6	TRBV12-3/TRBV12-4	14	many	TGTGCCAGCAGTCTGAGGACAGGGGGTTCACCCCTCCACTTT	CASSLRTGGSPLHF
TRBD2	TRBJ2-1	TRBV28	15	many	TGTGCCAGCAGTCCTCTAGCGGGAGGGCGCAATGAGCAGTTCTTC	CASSPLAGGRNEQFF
TRBD2	TRBJ2-5	TRBV6-1	15	many	TGTGCCAGCAGTGATGGGGGACTAGAAGTAGAGACCCAGTACTTC	CASSDGGLEVETQYF
-	TRBJ2-5	TRBV15	13	many	TGTGCCACCAGCAGTCTAGGGGAAGAGACCCAGTACTTC	CATSSLGEETQYF
TRBD1	TRBJ1-6	TRBV5-6	14	-	TGTGCCAGCAGTCAGCGGGACAGACGGTCACCCCTCCACTTT	CASSQRDRRSPLHF
-	TRBJ1-3	TRBV7-6	16	-	TGTGCCAGCAGCTCCAACACAGCGAGCTCTGGAAACACCATATATTTT	CASSSNTASSGNTIYF
-	TRBJ2-6	TRBV7-2	15	many	TGTGCCAGCAGCTACCCGGGTCCGAGGGCCAACGTCCTGACTTTC	CASSYPGPRANVLTF
TRBD2	TRBJ2-3	TRBV28	14	many	TGTGCCAGCAGAAGCGGGGGGGCTAAAGATACGCAGTATTTT	CASRSGGAKDTQYF
-	TRBJ2-7	TRBV5-6	14	many	TGTGCCAGCAGCTCTTCCTACACCTTCTACGAGCAGTACTTC	CASSSSYTFYEQYF
-	TRBJ2-4	TRBV18	16	many	TGTGCCAGCTCACCAGCCGGGGCCCTACGGATAAACATTCAGTACTTC	CASSPAGALRINIQYF
-	TRBJ2-7	TRBV5-1	15	many	TGCGCCAGCAGCCCGTCCTTGGCGGGCAATTACGAGCAGTACTTC	CASSPSLAGNYEQYF
TRBD2	TRBJ2-7	TRBV5-1	15	-	TGCGCCAGCAGCTTGGCGCGCGGGAGGGCCCACGAGCAGTACTTC	CASSLARGRAHEQYF
TRBD2	TRBJ2-1	TRBV10-3	15	many	TGTGCCATCAGTTCGGGACTAGCTTTCTACAATGAGCAGTTCTTC	CAISSGLAFYNEQFF
-	TRBJ2-7	TRBV10-3	13	many	TGTGCCATACGGGACACCCTACCCTACGAGCAGTACTTC	CAIRDTLPYEQYF
TRBD2	TRBJ2-1	TRBV20-1	17	few	TGCAGTGCTAGAGATCCCACTAGCGGGAGATTTTCCCGTGAGCAGTTCTTC	CSARDPTSGRFSREQFF
TRBD1	TRBJ2-3	TRBV6-2/TRBV6-3	16	-	TGTGCCAGCAGTTACTCGAGGACAGGGGCGCCGGATACGCAGTATTTT	CASSYSRTGAPDTQYF
-	TRBJ2-5	TRBV28	13	many	TGTGCCAGCACCGGGACGGCGAAAGAGACCCAGTACTTC	CASTGTAKETQYF
-	TRBJ2-2	TRBV28	11	many	TGTGCCAGCAGTGGGAGCGGGGAGCTGTTTTTT	CASSGSGELFF
TRBD1	TRBJ1-5	TRBV5-1	15	many	TGCGCCAGCAGTTCTACAGGGGGAAGCAATCAGCCCCAGCATTTT	CASSSTGGSNQPQHF
-	TRBJ1-2	TRBV11-2	14	many	TGTGCCAGCAGCCCCCCCGGGGGGAACTATGGCTACACCTTC	CASSPPGGNYGYTF
-	TRBJ2-2	TRBV29-1	14	many	TGCAGCGTTGAAGACCTAGAGAACACCGGGGAGCTGTTTTTT	CSVEDLENTGELFF
TRBD2	TRBJ2-5	TRBV5-1	16	-	TGCGCCAGCAGCTTGGTTCCGGGACTAGCGGGAGAGACCCAGTACTTC	CASSLVPGLAGETQYF
-	TRBJ2-3	TRBV10-2	14	-	TGCGCCAGCCAAAGGCGCGCCGGCACAGATACGCAGTATTTT	CASQRRAGTDTQYF
TRBD1	TRBJ1-1	TRBV28	15	-	TGTGCCAGCAGCTCGCCGACAGGGGTAAACACTGAAGCTTTCTTT	CASSSPTGVNTEAFF
-	TRBJ2-1	TRBV5-1	16	many	TGCGCCAGCAGCCTCAGTAGCGCTTCCTCCTACAATGAGCAGTTCTTC	CASSLSSASSYNEQFF
-	TRBJ2-2	TRBV5-1	15	many	TGCGCCAGCAGCTTGGCAGGGAGTATTGCCGGGGAGCTGTTTTTT	CASSLAGSIAGELFF
-	TRBJ2-2	TRBV25-1	14	many	TGTGCCAGCAGTGAAATACAGGCGGCCGGGGAGCTGTTTTTT	CASSEIQAAGELFF
-	TRBJ1-1	TRBV20-1	10	many	TGCAGTGCTAAGACAGGTGAAGCTTTCTTT	CSAKTGEAFF
TRBD1	TRBJ1-1	TRBV5-1	15	many	TGCGCCAGCAGCCCGTTGGGACAGAAGAACACTGAAGCTTTCTTT	CASSPLGQKNTEAFF
-	TRBJ2-1	TRBV3-1	15	many	TGTGCCAGCAGCCTGGACTATTCCTTGACTCGTGAGCAGTTCTTC	CASSLDYSLTREQFF
-	TRBJ1-5	TRBV6-2/TRBV6-3	14	many	TGTGCCAGCAGTTGGCTGAACAGCAATCAGCCCCAGCATTTT	CASSWLNSNQPQHF